This T cell receptor (beta chain) derives from a study of blood T cell repertoires in COVID-19. Trimming left V 5 bases short and J 3 bases short, with 10 bases between. The CDR3 extends over 13 amino acids. Germline CDR1 and CDR2: MDHEN and SYDVKM. Per the authors' pipeline: Amplification of reference gene primers was used by the study to estimate nucleated cell counts. Only in-frame clones appear in the TCRdb table, and some are missing; sequencing was by immunoSEQ multiplex PCR. D and trimming come from the DNA, and the V and J calls and clone size come from that table. The sample includes under 110,000 clones, around 94% seen only once; the top ten take 5% to 6%.

Sequenced: peripheral blood. The receptor was isolated from a man in his fifties or sixties with active COVID-19. The V and J genes are TRBV28 and TRBJ1-1; D remains ambiguous. The DNA for the CDR3 is TGTGCCAGCAGTGGGCGCGGGTACACTGAAGCTTTCTTT. Its protein is CASSGRGYTEAFF. The whole variable domain, filled in from reference TRBV28 and TRBJ1-1, reads DVKVTQSSRYLVKRTGEKVFLECVQDMDHENMFWYRQDPGLGLRLIYFSYDVKMKEKGDIPEGYSVSREKKERFSLILESASTNQTSMYLCASSGRGYTEAFFGQGTRLTVV.